This T cell receptor (beta chain) emerged from a study of blood T cell repertoires in COVID-19. Some clones are missing from TCRdb's copy, which holds only in-frame ones; the method was immunoSEQ multiplex PCR. The sample holds 200,000 to 250,000 clones; about 86% are singletons and the top ten take roughly 3.3%. Looked up from germline, CDR1 is LNHDA and CDR2 is SQIVND (reference sequence). The length of the CDR3 is 14 residues. The ends were cut back, 0 bases at V and 6 bases at J, with 11 bases in the middle. The receptor comes from a woman between 45 and 65 years old in a cohort exposed to, infected with or recovered from COVID-19 (not recorded which). The rearrangement joins TRBV19 to TRBJ1-2, with unresolved D. Sample: PBMCs or T cells enriched from blood (not recorded which). CDR3 nucleotides: TGTGCCAGTAGTATAGATATCGGGGTGGATGGCTACACCTTC. It is translated as CASSIDIGVDGYTF. Full variable domain (rest looked up from reference TRBV19 and TRBJ1-2): DGGITQSPKYLFRKEGQNVTLSCEQNLNHDAMYWYRQDPGQGLRLIYYSQIVNDFQKGDIAEGYSVSREKKESFPLTVTSAQKNPTAFYLCASSIDIGVDGYTFGSGTRLTVV.